The 16 T cell receptor beta chains in this list originate from one sample, sequenced in a study of CXCR3-negative and CXCR3-positive naive CD8 T cells. These receptors' targets are unknown. Study-wide points: In CXCR3-positive naive cells, the TRB CDR3s were more hydrophobic than in CXCR3-negative naive cells.

UMI labels and 5' RACE were used to prepare the TRB cDNA libraries. With the 5' RACE reads reprocessed, TCRdb shows one record per CDR3 protein and no DNA. The sample table includes some 130,000 distinct CDR3 sequences. The sequencing input was naive CXCR3+ CD8+ T cells from blood. Subset specified: CD45RO-CCR7+CD27+CD95- naive CD8+ T cells expressing CXCR3 (TNR3+). These receptors were obtained from a human donor in good health. Some clones in this sample may be carry-over from other donors' samples.

The chain uses TRBV12-3 or TRBV12-4 and TRBJ1-1; TCRdb indicates TRBD1, and absent DNA this call remains unverified. The CDR3 is 12 residues long. The CDR3 loop is CASSSRATEAFF.

V is TRBV5-1 and J is TRBJ2-1; TCRdb lists TRBD1, though no DNA is available to test this call. CDR1 is SGHRS and CDR2 is YFSETQ in the germline V gene. The CDR3 totals 14 residues. The CDR3 sequence: CASSPGTGIDEQFF.

CDR3 residues: CAIGFQSHTEAFF. This chain connects TRBV6-6 to TRBJ1-1. The CDR3 length is 13 residues. The V gene's germline CDR1 is MNHNY and CDR2 SVGAGI (reference sequence).

The rearrangement uses TRBV12-3 or TRBV12-4 and TRBJ2-7; the TCRdb call, TRBD1, lacks DNA for checking. The CDR3 has 14 amino acids. The chain's CDR3 is CASSLGGQRGEQYF.

The chain's CDR3 is CASSPSWMRSEQYF. This chain uses TRBV27 with TRBJ2-7; without DNA, the TCRdb call of TRBD2 cannot be checked. The germline V gene has CDR1 MNHEY and CDR2 SMNVEV (reference sequence). There are 14 residues in the CDR3.

CDR3 protein: CSVFDSHDGYGYTF. The J gene is TRBJ1-2, the V gene TRBV29-1; with no DNA, the TCRdb D assignment of TRBD1 cannot be verified. The germline CDR1 and CDR2 sequences are SQVTM and ANQGSEA. CDR3 length: 14 amino acids. Filled out from reference TRBV29-1 and TRBJ1-2, the complete variable domain reads SAVISQKPSRDICQRGTSLTIQCQVDSQVTMMFWYRQQPGQSLTLIATANQGSEATYESGFVIDKFPISRPNLTFSTLTVSNMSPEDSSIYLCSVFDSHDGYGYTFGSGTRLTVV.

The genes are TRBV6-5 and TRBJ2-7; the D call from TCRdb, TRBD1, cannot be confirmed without DNA. The CDR3 runs to 15 residues. CDR1 and CDR2 from the germline V gene are MNHEY and SVGAGI. The CDR3 reads CASRPGQSFSYEQYF.

The chain combines TRBV7-9 with TRBJ2-3; TCRdb selects TRBD1, and the lack of DNA leaves this call unchecked. The CDR3 totals 13 residues. The germline CDR1 and CDR2 sequences are SEHNR and FQNEAQ (reference sequence). The CDR3 sequence is CASTPSGTDTQYF.

This sequence joins TRBV13 and TRBJ2-1. CDR3 length: 12 residues. Germline loops: CDR1 PRHDT, CDR2 FYEKMQ (reference sequence). CDR3 residues: CASSFRVYEQFF.

The genes are TRBV4-3 and TRBJ1-5; TCRdb calls TRBD1, which cannot be checked without DNA. CDR1 and CDR2 from the germline V gene are LGHNA and YSLEER. This CDR3 is 16 amino acids long. CDR3 region: CASSQLSGTGGQPQHF.

The chain combines TRBV5-1 with TRBJ1-6; TCRdb selects TRBD1, and the lack of DNA leaves this call unchecked. This CDR3 is built from 16 residues. Looked up from germline, CDR1 is SGHRS and CDR2 is YFSETQ. The CDR3 loop is CASSPTGTDYNSPLHF. Looking up the rest from reference TRBV5-1 and TRBJ1-6 gives the full variable domain: KAGVTQTPRYLIKTRGQQVTLSCSPISGHRSVSWYQQTPGQGLQFLFEYFSETQRNKGNFPGRFSGRQFSNSRSEMNVSTLELGDSALYLCASSPTGTDYNSPLHFGNGTRLTVT.

CDR3 amino acids: CASSPSGGIYNEQFF. V and J are TRBV5-6 and TRBJ2-1; lacking DNA, the TRBD2 call made by TCRdb goes unchecked. There are 15 residues in the CDR3. The V gene's germline CDR1 is SGHDT and CDR2 YYEEEE.

The chain uses TRBV7-2 and TRBJ2-5; the D call from TCRdb, TRBD2, cannot be confirmed without DNA. Germline CDR1 and CDR2: SGHTA and FQGNSA. The CDR3 is 17 residues long. CDR3 loop: CASSLLSGLAGQETQYF.

This chain uses TRBV20-1 with TRBJ2-1; TCRdb designates TRBD2, a call that cannot be tested without DNA. CDR3 length: 15 residues. Germline V CDR1 and CDR2: DFQATT, SNEGSKA (reference sequence). This CDR3 is CSASAAGVDYNEQFF.

The gene calls are TRBV28 and TRBJ2-3; checking the TCRdb D call of TRBD2 is not possible without DNA. This CDR3 comprises 13 residues. Germline V gene lookup returns CDR1 MDHEN and CDR2 SYDVKM. CDR3 loop: CASRGGTADTQYF.

The chain recombines TRBV7-9 with TRBJ2-7. Per the germline V gene, CDR1 is SEHNR and CDR2 is FQNEAQ (reference sequence). CDR3 size: 16 residues. This chain's CDR3 is CASSLEIRLNSYEQYF.